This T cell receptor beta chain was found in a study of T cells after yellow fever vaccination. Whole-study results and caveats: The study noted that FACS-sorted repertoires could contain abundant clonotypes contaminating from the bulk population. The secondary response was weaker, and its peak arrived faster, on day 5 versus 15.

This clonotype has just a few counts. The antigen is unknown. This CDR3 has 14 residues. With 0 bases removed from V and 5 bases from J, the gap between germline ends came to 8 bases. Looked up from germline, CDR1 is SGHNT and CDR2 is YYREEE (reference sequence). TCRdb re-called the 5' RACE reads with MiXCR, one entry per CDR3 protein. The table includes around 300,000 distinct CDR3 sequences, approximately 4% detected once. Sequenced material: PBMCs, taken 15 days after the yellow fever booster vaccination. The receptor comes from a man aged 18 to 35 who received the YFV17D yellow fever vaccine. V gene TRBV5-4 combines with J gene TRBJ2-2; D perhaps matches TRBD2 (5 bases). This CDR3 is CASSLDQRTGELFF. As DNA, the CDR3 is TGTGCCAGCAGCTTGGATCAGCGGACCGGGGAGCTGTTTTTT.